Listed below are T cell receptor beta chains from one sample, sequenced in a study of blood T cell repertoires in COVID-19. Repertoires were generated with immunoSEQ multiplex PCR, while TCRdb's copy carries only in-frame clones and drops some. Of 150,000 to 200,000 clones in the sample, about 88% were seen once. Material: peripheral blood. The receptors shown here come from a man aged 18 to 30 with acute or convalescent COVID-19. The CDR3 runs from the conserved cysteine through the conserved F or W. The D gene is left open where the match is weak. For some rows the clone size is stated as once, few or many, or as a class when expanded; others skip it.

once	.	TRBV19	TRBJ1-4	TGTGCCACCACAGGAAACGGACAGATTAATGAAAAACTGTTTTTT	CATTGNGQINEKLFF
.	TRBD1	TRBV30	TRBJ1-2	TGTGCCTGGGACTCCGGGACAGGGAATGGCTACACCTTC	CAWDSGTGNGYTF
few	.	TRBV5-5	TRBJ1-5	TGTGCCAGCAGCATACAGGGTGATCAGCCCCAGCATTTT	CASSIQGDQPQHF
.	TRBD1	TRBV4-1	TRBJ2-5	TGCGCCAGCAGCCAAGGGGGACAGCAAGAGACCCAGTACTTC	CASSQGGQQETQYF
.	.	TRBV7-6	TRBJ2-3	TGTGCCAGCAGCTTAGGACTGACAGGCACAGATACGCAGTATTTT	CASSLGLTGTDTQYF
.	TRBD1	TRBV5-1	TRBJ1-2	TGCGCCAGCAGCGACAACACAGGGGTGGGCGGCTACACCTTC	CASSDNTGVGGYTF
few	.	TRBV2	TRBJ1-6	TGTGCCAGCGTGAGTGAGAGCTCCTATAATTCACCCCTCCACTTT	CASVSESSYNSPLHF
.	.	TRBV30	TRBJ1-1	TGTGCCTGGACCCCCCAGGGGACTGAAGCTTTCTTT	CAWTPQGTEAFF
.	.	TRBV25-1	TRBJ1-3	TGTGCCAGCAGTGAATCCATCGGAAACACCATATATTTT	CASSESIGNTIYF
few	.	TRBV29-1	TRBJ1-2	TGCAGCGCTGGCTCCCCTCGCTATGGCTACACCTTC	CSAGSPRYGYTF
.	.	TRBV11-3	TRBJ1-1	TGTGCCAGCAGCCCAGGGATTTCTGGCCCTACAGAAGCTTTCTTT	CASSPGISGPTEAFF
.	.	TRBV14	TRBJ2-2	TGTGCCAGCAGCCAAAACGCCTTGGTTCAGACCGGGGAGCTGTTTTTT	CASSQNALVQTGELFF
.	TRBD1	TRBV7-9	TRBJ1-6	TGTGCCAGCAGCCCCCAGACAGGGAACTCACCCCTCCACTTT	CASSPQTGNSPLHF
.	.	TRBV7-3	TRBJ1-1	TGTGCCAGCAGCTTAACAGGGGTGGGGACTGAAGCTTTCTTT	CASSLTGVGTEAFF
.	.	TRBV5-4	TRBJ2-3	TGTGCCAGCAGCCCGGACCAAATAGCGACAGATACGCAGTATTTT	CASSPDQIATDTQYF
.	.	TRBV29-1	TRBJ1-1	TGCAGCGCTGCACAGGGTAAGGAAGCTTTCTTT	CSAAQGKEAFF
.	TRBD2	TRBV5-1	TRBJ2-3	TGCGCCAGTACCCGGGCCACTAGCGTACGGGGCACAGATACGCAGTATTTT	CASTRATSVRGTDTQYF
few	.	TRBV9	TRBJ1-1	TGTGCCAGCAGCGTCCCAGGGAGGACTGAAGCTTTCTTT	CASSVPGRTEAFF
.	TRBD1	TRBV5-6	TRBJ1-2	TGTGCCAGCAGCTTGAAGGGGGCGCCGGAAACAGATGGCTACACCTTC	CASSLKGAPETDGYTF
.	TRBD1	TRBV29-1	TRBJ2-5	TGCAGCGTTGAGGGGACAGTAATTTCTCAAGAGACCCAGTACTTC	CSVEGTVISQETQYF
few	TRBD1	TRBV5-1	TRBJ2-1	TGCGCCAGCGCAGGCGGACAGGGAATAAATGAGCAGTTCTTC	CASAGGQGINEQFF
.	TRBD1	TRBV5-1	TRBJ2-5	TGCGCCAGCAGCCAAGGACAGGGCGAGACCCAGTACTTC	CASSQGQGETQYF
.	.	TRBV7-9	TRBJ2-2	TGTGCCAGCGCCGACAGTTCGAACACCGGGGAGCTGTTTTTT	CASADSSNTGELFF